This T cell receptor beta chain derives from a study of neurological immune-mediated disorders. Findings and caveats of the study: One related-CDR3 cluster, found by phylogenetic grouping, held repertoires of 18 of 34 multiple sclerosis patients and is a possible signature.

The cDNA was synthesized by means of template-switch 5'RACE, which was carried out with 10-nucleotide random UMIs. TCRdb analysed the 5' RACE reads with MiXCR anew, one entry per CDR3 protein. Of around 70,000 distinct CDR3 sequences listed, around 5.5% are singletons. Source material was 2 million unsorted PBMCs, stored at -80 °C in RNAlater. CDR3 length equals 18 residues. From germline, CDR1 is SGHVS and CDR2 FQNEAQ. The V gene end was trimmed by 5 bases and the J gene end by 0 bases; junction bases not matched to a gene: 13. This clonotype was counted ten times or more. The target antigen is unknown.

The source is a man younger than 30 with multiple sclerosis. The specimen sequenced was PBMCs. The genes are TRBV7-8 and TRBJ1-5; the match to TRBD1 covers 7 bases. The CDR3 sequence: CASSPWTGATGSNQPQHF. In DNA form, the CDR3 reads TGTGCCAGCAGCCCTTGGACAGGTGCCACCGGTAGCAATCAGCCCCAGCATTTT.